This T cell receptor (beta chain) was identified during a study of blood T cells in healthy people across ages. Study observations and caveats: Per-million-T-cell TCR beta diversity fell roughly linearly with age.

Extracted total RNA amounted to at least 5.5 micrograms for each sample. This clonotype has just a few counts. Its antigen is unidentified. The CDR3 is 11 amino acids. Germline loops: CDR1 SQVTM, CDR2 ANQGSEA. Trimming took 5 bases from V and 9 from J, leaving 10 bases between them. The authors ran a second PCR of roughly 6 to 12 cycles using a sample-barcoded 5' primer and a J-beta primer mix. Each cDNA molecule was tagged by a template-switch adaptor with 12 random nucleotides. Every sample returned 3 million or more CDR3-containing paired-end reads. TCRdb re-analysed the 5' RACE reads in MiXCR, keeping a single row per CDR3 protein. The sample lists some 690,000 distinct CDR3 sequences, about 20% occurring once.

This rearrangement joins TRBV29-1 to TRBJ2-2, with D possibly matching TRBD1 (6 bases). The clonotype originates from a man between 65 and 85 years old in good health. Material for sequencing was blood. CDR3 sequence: CSVSQGRELFF. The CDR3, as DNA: TGCAGCGTTTCACAGGGACGGGAGCTGTTTTTT.